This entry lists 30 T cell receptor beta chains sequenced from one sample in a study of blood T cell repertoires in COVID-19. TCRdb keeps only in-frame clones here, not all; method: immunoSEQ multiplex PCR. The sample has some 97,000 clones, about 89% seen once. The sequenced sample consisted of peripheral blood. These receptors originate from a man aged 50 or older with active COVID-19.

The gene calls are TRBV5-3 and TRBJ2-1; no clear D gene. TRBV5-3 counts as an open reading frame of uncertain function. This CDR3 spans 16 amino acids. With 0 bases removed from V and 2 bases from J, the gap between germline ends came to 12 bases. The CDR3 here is CARSLGFRSPYNEQFF. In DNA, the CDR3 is TGTGCCAGAAGCTTGGGATTCAGGTCGCCCTACAATGAGCAGTTCTTC.

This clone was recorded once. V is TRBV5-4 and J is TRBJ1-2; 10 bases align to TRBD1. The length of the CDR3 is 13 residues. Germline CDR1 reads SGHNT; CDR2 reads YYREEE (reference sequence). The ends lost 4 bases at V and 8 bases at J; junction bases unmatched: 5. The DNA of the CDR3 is TGTGCCAGCAGCCAGGACAGGGGGAAAGGCTACACCTTC. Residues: CASSQDRGKGYTF.

For the CDR3, the DNA is TGTGCCAGTTACGGGCAGGGTAACTATGGCTACACCTTC. Its translation is CASYGQGNYGYTF. The V call is TRBV12-3 or TRBV12-4, the J call TRBJ1-2; D perhaps matches TRBD1 (5 bases). The CDR3 extends over 13 amino acids. V was shortened by 9 bases and J by 1 base, with 12 bases between the two germline ends.

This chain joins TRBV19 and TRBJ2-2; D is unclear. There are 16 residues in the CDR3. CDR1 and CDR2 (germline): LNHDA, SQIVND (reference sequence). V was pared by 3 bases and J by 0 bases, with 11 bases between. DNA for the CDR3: TGTGCCAGTAGTATCAGAGACTTTTCGAACACCGGGGAGCTGTTTTTT. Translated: CASSIRDFSNTGELFF. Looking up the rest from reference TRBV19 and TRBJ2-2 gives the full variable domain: DGGITQSPKYLFRKEGQNVTLSCEQNLNHDAMYWYRQDPGQGLRLIYYSQIVNDFQKGDIAEGYSVSREKKESFPLTVTSAQKNPTAFYLCASSIRDFSNTGELFFGEGSRLTVL.

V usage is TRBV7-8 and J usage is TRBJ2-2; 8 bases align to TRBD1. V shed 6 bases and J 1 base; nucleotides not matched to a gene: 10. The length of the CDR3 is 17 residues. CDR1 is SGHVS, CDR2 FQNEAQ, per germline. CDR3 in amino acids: CASSPNGGTGNTGELFF. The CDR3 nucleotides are TGTGCCAGCAGTCCCAATGGGGGGACAGGGAACACCGGGGAGCTGTTTTTT.

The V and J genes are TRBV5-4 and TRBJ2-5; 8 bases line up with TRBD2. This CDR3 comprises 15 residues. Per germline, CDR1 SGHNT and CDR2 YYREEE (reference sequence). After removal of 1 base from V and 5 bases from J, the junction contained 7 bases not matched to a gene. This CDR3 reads CASSLSLAGWETQYF. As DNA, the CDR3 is TGTGCCAGCAGCTTGTCTCTAGCGGGTTGGGAGACCCAGTACTTC.

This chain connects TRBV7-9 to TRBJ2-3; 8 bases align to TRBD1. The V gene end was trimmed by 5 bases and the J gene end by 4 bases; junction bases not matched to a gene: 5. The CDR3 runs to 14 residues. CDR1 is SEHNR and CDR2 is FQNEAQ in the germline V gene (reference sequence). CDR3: CASSLGQGPDTQYF. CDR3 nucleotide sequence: TGTGCCAGCAGCCTCGGACAGGGACCAGATACGCAGTATTTT.

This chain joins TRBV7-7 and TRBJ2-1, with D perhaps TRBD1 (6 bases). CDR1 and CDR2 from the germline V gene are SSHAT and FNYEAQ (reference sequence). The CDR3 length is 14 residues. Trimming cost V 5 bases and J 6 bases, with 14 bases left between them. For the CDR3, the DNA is TGTGCCAGCAGCCTTTGGACAGACTCCAATGAGCAGTTCTTC. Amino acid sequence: CASSLWTDSNEQFF.

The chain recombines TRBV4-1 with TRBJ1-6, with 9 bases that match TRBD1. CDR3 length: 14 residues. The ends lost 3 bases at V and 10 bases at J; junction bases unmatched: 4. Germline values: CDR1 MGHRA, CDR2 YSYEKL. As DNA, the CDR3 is TGCGCCAGCAGCCAGGACAGGGGTAACTCACCCCTCCACTTT. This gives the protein CASSQDRGNSPLHF.

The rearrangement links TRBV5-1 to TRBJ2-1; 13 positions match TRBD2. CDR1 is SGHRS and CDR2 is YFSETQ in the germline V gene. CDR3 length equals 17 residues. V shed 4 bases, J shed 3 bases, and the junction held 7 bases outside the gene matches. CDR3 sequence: CASSGGLAGQFYNEQFF. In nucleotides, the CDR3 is TGCGCCAGCAGCGGGGGACTAGCGGGACAATTCTACAATGAGCAGTTCTTC.

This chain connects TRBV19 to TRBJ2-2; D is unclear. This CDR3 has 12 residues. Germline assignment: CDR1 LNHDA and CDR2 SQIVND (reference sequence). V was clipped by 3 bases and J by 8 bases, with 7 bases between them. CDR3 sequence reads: CASSIGPGELFF. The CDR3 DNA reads TGTGCCAGTAGTATTGGCCCTGGGGAGCTGTTTTTT.

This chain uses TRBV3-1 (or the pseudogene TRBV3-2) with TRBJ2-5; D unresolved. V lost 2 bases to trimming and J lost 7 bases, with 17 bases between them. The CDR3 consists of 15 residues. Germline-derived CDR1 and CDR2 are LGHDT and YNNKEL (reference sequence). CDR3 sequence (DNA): TGTGCCAGCAGCCAAACCCGCTTTGTCTCGGGGACCCAGTACTTC. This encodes CASSQTRFVSGTQYF.

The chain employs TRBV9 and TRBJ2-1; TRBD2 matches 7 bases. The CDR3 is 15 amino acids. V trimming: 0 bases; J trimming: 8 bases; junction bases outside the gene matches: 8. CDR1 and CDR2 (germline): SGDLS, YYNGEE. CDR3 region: CASSVVVGGYHEQFF. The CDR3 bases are TGTGCCAGCAGCGTAGTAGTGGGAGGGTACCATGAGCAGTTCTTC.

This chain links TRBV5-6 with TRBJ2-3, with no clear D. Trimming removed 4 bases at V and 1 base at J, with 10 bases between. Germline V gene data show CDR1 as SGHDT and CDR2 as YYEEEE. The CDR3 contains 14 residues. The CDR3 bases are TGTGCCAGCAGCCTACGCAGCGGCACAGATACGCAGTATTTT. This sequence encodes CASSLRSGTDTQYF.

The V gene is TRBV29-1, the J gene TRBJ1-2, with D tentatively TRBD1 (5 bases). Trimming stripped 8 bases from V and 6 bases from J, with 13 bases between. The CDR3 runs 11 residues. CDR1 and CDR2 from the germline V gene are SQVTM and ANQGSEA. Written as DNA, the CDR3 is TGCAGCTGTCGGGGGGGGGATGGCTACACCTTC. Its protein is CSCRGGDGYTF.

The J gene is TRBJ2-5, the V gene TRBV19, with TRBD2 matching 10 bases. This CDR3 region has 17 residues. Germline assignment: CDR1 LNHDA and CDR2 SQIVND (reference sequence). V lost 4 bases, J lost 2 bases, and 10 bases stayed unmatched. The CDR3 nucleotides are TGTGCCAGTAGTAGAGGAAAGGGACTAGCGAGTCAAGAGACCCAGTACTTC. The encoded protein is CASSRGKGLASQETQYF.

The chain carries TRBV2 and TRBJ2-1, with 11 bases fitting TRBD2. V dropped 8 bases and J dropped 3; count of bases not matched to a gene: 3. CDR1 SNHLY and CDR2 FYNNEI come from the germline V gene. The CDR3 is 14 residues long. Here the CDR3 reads CASGGLADYNEQFF. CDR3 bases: TGTGCCAGCGGGGGACTAGCGGACTACAATGAGCAGTTCTTC. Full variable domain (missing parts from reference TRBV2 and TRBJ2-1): EPEVTQTPSHQVTQMGQEVILRCVPISNHLYFYWYRQILGQKVEFLVSFYNNEISEKSEIFDDQFSVERPDGSNFTLKIRSTKLEDSAMYFCASGGLADYNEQFFGPGTRLTVL.

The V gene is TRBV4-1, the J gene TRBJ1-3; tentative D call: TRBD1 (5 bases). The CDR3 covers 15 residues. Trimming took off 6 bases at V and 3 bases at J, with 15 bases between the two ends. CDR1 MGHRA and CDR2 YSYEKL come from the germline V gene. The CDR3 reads CASRAEEQVGNTIYF. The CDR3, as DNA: TGCGCCAGCAGGGCAGAAGAACAGGTTGGAAACACCATATATTTT.

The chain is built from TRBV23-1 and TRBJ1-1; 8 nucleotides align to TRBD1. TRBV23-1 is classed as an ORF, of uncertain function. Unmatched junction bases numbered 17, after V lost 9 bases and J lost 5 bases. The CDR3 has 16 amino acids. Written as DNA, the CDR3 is TGCGCCAGTTCTAATGGACAGGGCGAGGAAGAGACTGAAGCTTTCTTT. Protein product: CASSNGQGEEETEAFF.

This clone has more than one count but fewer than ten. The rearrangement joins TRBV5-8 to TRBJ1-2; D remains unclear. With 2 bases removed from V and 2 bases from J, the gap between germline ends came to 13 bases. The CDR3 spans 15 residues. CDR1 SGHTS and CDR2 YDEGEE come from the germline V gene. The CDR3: CASSFRNTWNYGYTF. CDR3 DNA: TGTGCCAGCAGCTTCAGAAACACCTGGAACTATGGCTACACCTTC.

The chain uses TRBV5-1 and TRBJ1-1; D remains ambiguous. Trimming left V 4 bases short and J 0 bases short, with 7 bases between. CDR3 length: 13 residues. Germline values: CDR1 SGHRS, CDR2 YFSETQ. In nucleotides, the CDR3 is TGCGCCAGCAGCATGCAGTTGAACACTGAAGCTTTCTTT. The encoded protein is CASSMQLNTEAFF.

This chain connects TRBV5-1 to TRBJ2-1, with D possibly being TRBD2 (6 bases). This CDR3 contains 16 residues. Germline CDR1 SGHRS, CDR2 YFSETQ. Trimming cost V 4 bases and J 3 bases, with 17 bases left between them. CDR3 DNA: TGCGCCAGCAGCCCCCGGGGCGAGGGAGGCTACAATGAGCAGTTCTTC. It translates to CASSPRGEGGYNEQFF.

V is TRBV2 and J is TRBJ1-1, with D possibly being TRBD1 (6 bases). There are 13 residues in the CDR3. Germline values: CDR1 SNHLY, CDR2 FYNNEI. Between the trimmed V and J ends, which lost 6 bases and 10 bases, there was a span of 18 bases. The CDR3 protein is CASSPHGEQGAFF. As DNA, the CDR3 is TGTGCCAGCAGCCCTCACGGTGAACAGGGAGCTTTCTTT.

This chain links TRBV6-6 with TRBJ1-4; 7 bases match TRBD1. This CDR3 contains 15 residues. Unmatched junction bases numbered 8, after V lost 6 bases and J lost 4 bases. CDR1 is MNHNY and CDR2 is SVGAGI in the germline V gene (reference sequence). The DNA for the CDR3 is TGTGCCAGCAGGGAACCGGGACAGCTTAATGAAAAACTGTTTTTT. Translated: CASREPGQLNEKLFF.

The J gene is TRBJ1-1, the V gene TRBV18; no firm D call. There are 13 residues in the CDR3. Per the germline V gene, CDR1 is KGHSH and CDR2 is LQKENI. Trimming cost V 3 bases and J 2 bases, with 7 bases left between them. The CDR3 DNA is TGTGCCAGCTCACCTACTCGAAACACTGAAGCTTTCTTT. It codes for CASSPTRNTEAFF.

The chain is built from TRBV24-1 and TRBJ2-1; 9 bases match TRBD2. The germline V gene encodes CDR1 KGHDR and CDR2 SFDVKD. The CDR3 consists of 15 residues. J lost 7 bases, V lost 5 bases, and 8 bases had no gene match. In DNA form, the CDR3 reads TGTGCCACCAGTGTCGGCGGGAGGGCGGGGAATGAGCAGTTCTTC. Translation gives CATSVGGRAGNEQFF.

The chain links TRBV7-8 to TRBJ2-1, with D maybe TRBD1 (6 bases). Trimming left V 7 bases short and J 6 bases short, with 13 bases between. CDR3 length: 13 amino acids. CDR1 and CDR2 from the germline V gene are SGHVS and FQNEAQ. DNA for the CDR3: TGTGCCAGCACTCACAGGGTGAGCAATGAGCAGTTCTTC. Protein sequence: CASTHRVSNEQFF.

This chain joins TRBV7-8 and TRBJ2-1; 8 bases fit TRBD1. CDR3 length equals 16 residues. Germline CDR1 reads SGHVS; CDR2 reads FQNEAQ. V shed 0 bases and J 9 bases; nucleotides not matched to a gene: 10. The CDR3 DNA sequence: TGTGCCAGCAGCTTAGCGCCCCAGGGGGCATTGAGTGAGCAGTTCTTC. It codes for CASSLAPQGALSEQFF. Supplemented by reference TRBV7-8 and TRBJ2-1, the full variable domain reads GAGVSQSPRYKVAKRGQDVALRCDPISGHVSLFWYQQALGQGPEFLTYFQNEAQLDKSGLPSDRFFAERPEGSVSTLKIQRTQQEDSAVYLCASSLAPQGALSEQFFGPGTRLTVL.

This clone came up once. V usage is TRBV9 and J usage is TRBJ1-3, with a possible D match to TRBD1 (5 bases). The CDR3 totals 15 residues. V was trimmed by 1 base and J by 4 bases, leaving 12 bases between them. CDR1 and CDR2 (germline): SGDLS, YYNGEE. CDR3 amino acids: CASSVQGDIGNTIYF. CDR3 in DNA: TGTGCCAGCAGCGTACAGGGCGATATCGGAAACACCATATATTTT.

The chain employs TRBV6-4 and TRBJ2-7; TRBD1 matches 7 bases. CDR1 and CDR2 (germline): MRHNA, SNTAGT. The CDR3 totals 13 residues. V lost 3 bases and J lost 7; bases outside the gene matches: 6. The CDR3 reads CASSERQGGEQYF. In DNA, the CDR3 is TGTGCCAGCAGTGAAAGACAGGGCGGGGAGCAGTACTTC.